This entry describes one TCR beta chain. Germline values: CDR1 SGDLS, CDR2 YYNGEE. The CDR3 runs 15 residues. Trimming removed 1 base from V and 1 base from J; junction bases left unmatched: 3. The sample is drawn from a study of CD8 T cells in Susac syndrome. RNA in amounts of about 0.5 to 1 ug was reverse transcribed with random hexamers. A multiplex approach, immunoSEQ multiplex PCR, amplified TCR beta CDR3 across 54 Vbeta and 13 Jbeta. Each CDR3 protein is one row after TCRdb ran MiXCR on the immunoSEQ multiplex PCR reads. This sample has some 160,000 distinct CDR3 sequences, with around 95% found just once.

The sample consisted of CD4+ T cells from PBMCs. This receptor was obtained from a human donor with Susac syndrome. The chain joins TRBV9 to TRBJ2-5; 8 bases match TRBD1. CDR3 DNA sequence: TGTGCCAGCAGCGTACTGGGACAGGTCCAAGAGACCCAGTACTTC. Its translation: CASSVLGQVQETQYF.